This entry lists 30 T cell receptor beta chains sequenced from one sample in a study of T cells after yellow fever vaccination. TCRdb itself ran the 5' RACE reads through MiXCR, one entry per CDR3 protein. The repertoire has approximately 90,000 distinct CDR3 sequences, around 5.8% of them found once; the top ten carry over 40%. Here the sequenced sample was CD8+ T cells sorted from PBMCs, taken 10 days after the yellow fever booster vaccination. The receptors here all came from a young man who received the YFV17D yellow fever vaccine.

V is TRBV4-3 and J is TRBJ2-2, with D uncertain. V was shortened by 0 bases and J by 5 bases, with 13 bases between the two germline ends. The CDR3 runs 16 residues. The germline V gene has CDR1 LGHNA and CDR2 YSLEER. The CDR3 DNA follows: TGCGCCAGCAGCCAAGACGTGGTATTTTCAACCGGGGAGCTGTTTTTT. It translates to CASSQDVVFSTGELFF.

This clonotype was picked up a small number of times. The V gene is TRBV27, the J gene TRBJ2-7; the D call may be TRBD1 or TRBD2 (6 bases each). The V and J ends lost 3 bases and 10 bases respectively, with 16 bases between them. This CDR3 is built from 13 residues. CDR1 is MNHEY, CDR2 SMNVEV, per germline (reference sequence). The CDR3 protein is CASSFSGGQGQYF. In nucleotides, the CDR3 is TGTGCCAGCAGTTTTAGTGGGGGGCAAGGACAGTACTTC.

Regarding this clonotype: A much more abundant neighbour one base away suggests this may be a read error. The chain joins TRBV7-9 to TRBJ2-3; a possible D gene is TRBD2 (5 bases). CDR3 length: 17 residues. In germline, CDR1 is SEHNR, CDR2 FQNEAQ (reference sequence). DNA of the CDR3: TGTGCCAGCAGATTAGGCGGGCGACGGAAGGAATCAGATACGCAGTATTTT. Translating it yields CASRLGGRRKESDTQYF.

This clonotype was observed many times. This chain links TRBV7-9 with TRBJ1-1; 8 positions agree with TRBD1. The V and J ends lost 3 bases and 3 bases, in that order; junction bases with no gene match: 9. The CDR3 is made up of 16 amino acids. CDR1 SEHNR and CDR2 FQNEAQ come from the germline V gene (reference sequence). CDR3 region: CASSFGTGFLDTEAFF. In nucleotides, the CDR3 is TGTGCCAGCAGCTTCGGGACAGGTTTCTTGGACACTGAAGCTTTCTTT.

CDR3 loop: CSVLDRAPYEQYF. CDR3 DNA sequence: TGCAGCGTTCTCGACAGGGCCCCCTACGAGCAGTACTTC. V usage is TRBV29-1 and J usage is TRBJ2-7, with 7 positions matching TRBD1. The CDR3 contains 13 residues. The V gene's germline CDR1 is SQVTM and CDR2 ANQGSEA. V lost 5 bases, J lost 2 bases, and 6 bases stayed unmatched.

V is TRBV6-5 and J is TRBJ2-1; TRBD1 is a possible D gene (5 bases). The V end was cut by 4 bases, the J end by 7 bases, with 14 bases between. Germline-derived CDR1 and CDR2 are MNHEY and SVGAGI. This CDR3 comprises 14 residues. In DNA, the CDR3 is TGTGCCAGCAGTTCCCAGGGATTTCGGAATGAGCAGTTCTTC. It translates to CASSSQGFRNEQFF.

The chain is built from TRBV23-1 and TRBJ2-5, with D hard to call. TRBV23-1 is an open reading frame, and its role is uncertain. The CDR3 is made up of 12 amino acids. Between the trimmed V and J ends, which lost 6 bases and 4 bases, there was a span of 9 bases. The CDR3 DNA follows: TGCGCCAGCAGACGTGGTAGAGAGACCCAGTACTTC. Amino acid sequence: CASRRGRETQYF.

At least ten counts were recorded for this clonotype. The chain links TRBV15 to TRBJ2-1, with a possible D match to TRBD1 (6 bases). The CDR3 spans 16 residues. V shed 0 bases and J shed 4 bases, with 13 bases lying between them. Germline-derived CDR1 and CDR2 are LNHNV and YYDKDF (reference sequence). The CDR3 spells CATSRDQAGDYNEQFF. The DNA of the CDR3 is TGTGCCACCAGCAGAGATCAGGCAGGGGATTACAATGAGCAGTTCTTC.

The chain recombines TRBV11-2 with TRBJ2-3; no definite D call. Trimming stripped 1 base from V and 4 bases from J, with 6 bases between. CDR1 SGHAT and CDR2 FQNNGV come from the germline V gene. The CDR3 contains 13 residues. CDR3 DNA: TGTGCCAGCAGCTTAGTGCCGGCAGATACGCAGTATTTT. Translated: CASSLVPADTQYF.

This clonotype was detected only a few times. CDR3 loop: CASSPGQTYEQYV. CDR3 nucleotide sequence: TGTGCCAGCAGCCCCGGACAGACCTACGAGCAGTACGTC. This chain connects TRBV3-1 to TRBJ2-7, with D maybe TRBD1 (6 bases). The CDR3 has 13 amino acids. Trimming took 4 bases from V and 2 from J, leaving 9 bases between them. The germline CDR1 and CDR2 sequences are LGHDT and YNNKEL (reference sequence).

This clonotype was counted many times. The chain couples TRBV7-6 to TRBJ2-2; unclear D gene. V lost 1 base and J 4 bases, leaving 10 bases between the germline ends. CDR3 length: 15 residues. Germline V gives CDR1 SGHVS, CDR2 FNYEAQ. The CDR3 here is CASSLDGWGTGELFF. The DNA for the CDR3 is TGTGCCAGCAGCTTAGACGGGTGGGGCACCGGGGAGCTGTTTTTT.

This clonotype was observed at least ten times. V usage is TRBV7-9 and J usage is TRBJ2-1; 7 nucleotides match TRBD2. Germline loops: CDR1 SEHNR, CDR2 FQNEAQ (reference sequence). J was trimmed by 3 bases and V by 3 bases; bases with no gene match: 5. There are 15 residues in the CDR3. CDR3 protein: CASSFYGLVYNEQFF. Here the CDR3 DNA reads TGTGCCAGCAGCTTTTATGGACTAGTCTACAATGAGCAGTTCTTC.

This clonotype was seen a few times. The chain is built from TRBV12-3 or TRBV12-4 and TRBJ2-1; 10 bases are a match to TRBD1. V trimming: 3 bases; J trimming: 9 bases; junction bases outside the gene matches: 5. CDR3 size: 14 residues. For the CDR3, the DNA is TGTGCCAGCAGTTTCAGGGACAGGGGCCGTGAGCAGTTCTTC. It codes for CASSFRDRGREQFF.

This clonotype was seen more than once but under ten times. The J gene is TRBJ2-5, the V gene TRBV28, with D perhaps matching TRBD1 (6 bases). Germline V gene data show CDR1 as MDHEN and CDR2 as SYDVKM. This CDR3 spans 15 amino acids. V shed 4 bases and J shed 5 bases, with 17 bases lying between them. The CDR3 DNA is TGTGCCAGCAGTTCCCACAGGGTTCGGCAGGAGACCCAGTACTTC. Translation: CASSSHRVRQETQYF.

The chain uses TRBV20-1 and TRBJ2-1; TRBD1 aligns across 9 bases. V lost 0 bases, J lost 8 bases, and 11 bases stayed unmatched. The germline CDR1 and CDR2 sequences are DFQATT and SNEGSKA (reference sequence). The CDR3 spans 16 residues. The CDR3 region has the DNA TGCAGTGCTAGAGATCTCAAAGGACAGGGGATGGATGAGCAGTTCTTC. This sequence encodes CSARDLKGQGMDEQFF.

The V call is TRBV2, the J call TRBJ2-5; 9 nucleotides line up with TRBD2. Germline CDR1 and CDR2: SNHLY and FYNNEI. The CDR3 loop spans 14 amino acids. Trimming took 6 bases from V and 3 from J; bases not matched to a gene: 5. The CDR3 DNA follows: TGTGCCAGCAGCGACCCTAGCGGGGAAGAGACCCAGTACTTC. It specifies CASSDPSGEETQYF. Using reference TRBV2 and TRBJ2-5 for the parts outside the CDR3, the full variable domain is EPEVTQTPSHQVTQMGQEVILRCVPISNHLYFYWYRQILGQKVEFLVSFYNNEISEKSEIFDDQFSVERPDGSNFTLKIRSTKLEDSAMYFCASSDPSGEETQYFGPGTRLLVL.

A few counts support this clonotype. This sequence joins TRBV2 and TRBJ2-7; D is uncertain. Trimming stripped 6 bases from V and 0 bases from J, with 9 bases between. The CDR3 totals 13 residues. The V gene's germline CDR1 is SNHLY and CDR2 FYNNEI. The CDR3: CASRSDISYEQYV. CDR3 coding DNA: TGTGCCAGCAGATCCGATATCTCCTACGAGCAGTACGTC.

Only a few counts were recorded for this clonotype. The V gene is TRBV4-1, the J gene TRBJ2-5; the D call may be TRBD1 or TRBD2 (7 bases each). V was trimmed by 0 bases and J by 6 bases, leaving 11 bases between them. This CDR3 comprises 14 residues. CDR1 is MGHRA and CDR2 is YSYEKL in the germline V gene. This CDR3 reads CASSQDQGGKTQYF. In nucleotides, the CDR3 is TGCGCCAGCAGCCAAGATCAGGGGGGGAAGACCCAGTACTTC.

This clonotype came up many times. This chain joins TRBV4-1 and TRBJ2-3; D not resolved. V lost 1 base and J 1 base, leaving 9 bases between the germline ends. Per germline, CDR1 MGHRA and CDR2 YSYEKL. This CDR3 region has 15 residues. This CDR3 reads CASSQVKTGTDTQYF. CDR3 DNA: TGCGCCAGCAGCCAAGTGAAGACCGGCACAGATACGCAGTATTTT.

In this sample, this clonotype turned up a few times. V usage is TRBV4-2 and J usage is TRBJ2-7; a weak D match, TRBD2 (5 bases). CDR1 and CDR2 (germline): LGHNA, YNFKEQ. Between the trimmed V and J ends, which lost 1 base and 3 bases, there was a span of 10 bases. The CDR3 covers 14 residues. CDR3 sequence: CASSQGTAGYEQYF. The CDR3 DNA is TGTGCCAGCAGCCAAGGGACTGCCGGCTACGAGCAGTACTTC.

This clonotype was seen a few times. The chain uses TRBV4-3 and TRBJ2-2; D perhaps matches TRBD2 (7 bases). V was clipped by 0 bases and J by 5 bases, with 19 bases between them. The V gene's germline CDR1 is LGHNA and CDR2 YSLEER. This CDR3 contains 18 residues. This chain's CDR3 is CASSQDTIWGGATGELFF. For the CDR3, the DNA is TGCGCCAGCAGCCAAGATACCATCTGGGGGGGGGCAACCGGGGAGCTGTTTTTT.

In its sample, this clonotype was seen a few times. The chain employs TRBV29-1 and TRBJ2-2; TRBD1 aligns across 9 bases. Unmatched junction bases numbered 10, after V lost 1 base and J lost 4 bases. The CDR3 is 17 residues long. Germline-derived CDR1 and CDR2 are SQVTM and ANQGSEA. The CDR3 loop reads CSVEGDRDRVSTGELFF. Written as DNA, the CDR3 is TGCAGCGTTGAAGGGGATCGGGACAGGGTGTCCACCGGGGAGCTGTTTTTT.

In this sample, this clonotype turned up a few times. The J gene is TRBJ1-2, the V gene TRBV12-3 or TRBV12-4; 10 bases align to TRBD1. J lost 3 bases, V lost 5 bases, and 3 bases had no gene match. The CDR3 contains 14 residues. The CDR3 DNA sequence: TGTGCCAGCAGTCCGGGGACAGGGGACTATGGCTACACCTTC. Translated, it gives CASSPGTGDYGYTF.

The chain is built from TRBV29-1 and TRBJ2-2; 7 bases agree with TRBD1. CDR1 SQVTM and CDR2 ANQGSEA come from the germline V gene. This CDR3 region has 13 residues. V lost 4 bases, J lost 3 bases, and 2 bases stayed unmatched. The chain's CDR3 is CSVVTGDTGELFF. CDR3 bases: TGCAGCGTTGTCACAGGGGACACCGGGGAGCTGTTTTTT.

This clonotype appeared a few times. The chain uses TRBV6-2 or TRBV6-3 and TRBJ2-5; D is possibly TRBD2 (5 bases). The V gene's germline CDR1 is MNHEY and CDR2 SVGEGT. V was pared by 2 bases and J by 2 bases, with 9 bases between. The CDR3 is made up of 14 amino acids. This CDR3 reads CASSYGAAQETQYF. The CDR3 coding sequence is TGTGCCAGCAGTTACGGAGCGGCGCAAGAGACCCAGTACTTC.

This clonotype has at least ten counts. The rearrangement links TRBV3-1 to TRBJ2-1, with a weak D call TRBD1 (5 bases). This CDR3 is built from 15 residues. V was cut by 1 base and J by 1 base, with 8 bases left in between. Germline CDR1 LGHDT, CDR2 YNNKEL (reference sequence). The CDR3 is CASSQVQVSYNEQFF. CDR3 DNA sequence: TGTGCCAGCAGCCAAGTACAGGTGTCCTACAATGAGCAGTTCTTC.

This clonotype has only a few counts. The V gene is TRBV5-1, the J gene TRBJ1-1; D perhaps matches TRBD1 (6 bases). V lost 4 bases and J lost 1, with 14 bases in between. CDR1 and CDR2 from the germline V gene are SGHRS and YFSETQ. The CDR3 runs to 15 residues. DNA of the CDR3: TGCGCCAGCAGCCCACAGACAGGAGAGAACACTGAAGCTTTCTTT. Translated: CASSPQTGENTEAFF.

The chain has TRBV9 and TRBJ1-1; 9 bases line up with TRBD1. The CDR3 is 15 residues long. Germline V lookup: CDR1 SGDLS, CDR2 YYNGEE. Unmatched junction bases numbered 10, after V lost 3 bases and J lost 7 bases. The CDR3 reads CASSERDRAYNEAFF. In nucleotides, the CDR3 is TGTGCCAGCAGCGAGAGGGACAGGGCTTACAATGAAGCTTTCTTT.

This clonotype has a count of ten or more. The chain is built from TRBV7-9 and TRBJ2-5; D is ambiguous. V lost 8 bases and J 4 bases, leaving 5 bases between the germline ends. Germline V gene lookup returns CDR1 SEHNR and CDR2 FQNEAQ (reference sequence). CDR3 length: 10 residues. CDR3 residues: CASALETQYF. The CDR3 coding sequence is TGTGCCAGCGCCCTAGAGACCCAGTACTTC.

A few counts support this clonotype. The gene calls are TRBV29-1 and TRBJ2-3, with TRBD2 identical over 8 bases. The CDR3 has 16 amino acids. With 1 base clipped from V and 6 bases from J, the junction kept 12 bases outside the gene matches. Germline V gene data show CDR1 as SQVTM and CDR2 as ANQGSEA. Here the CDR3 DNA reads TGCAGCGTTGAAGGGGGGATCGGGGGGGAGGTGGATACGCAGTATTTT. Translated: CSVEGGIGGEVDTQYF.